Below, 21 T cell receptor beta chains from the same sample are listed, as sequenced in a study of memory CD4+ T cells and cytomegalovirus serostatus. The protocol was immunoSEQ multiplex PCR, while the TCRdb copy is restricted to in-frame clones and leaves out a portion. This sample yields tens of thousands of clones, of which under 90% are seen a single time; under 0.65% belongs to the top ten. Single viable CD3+CD4+CD8-CD45RO+ cells were sorted as the memory CD4+ T cells. The sequenced sample was memory CD4+ T cells from blood. These receptors were taken from an adult in good health and CMV-seronegative.

The chain couples TRBV19 to TRBJ2-7; TRBD1 aligns across 8 bases. The CDR3 has 16 amino acids. The junction had 16 bases not matched to a gene; V was cut back by 5 bases and J by 7 bases. Germline CDR1 is LNHDA and CDR2 is SQIVND (reference sequence). The CDR3 region has the DNA TGTGCCAGTAGTCGCCGTAGGACAGGGCATGTGGTGGAGCAGTACTTC. This sequence encodes CASSRRRTGHVVEQYF.

The chain is built from TRBV2 and TRBJ1-3, with TRBD1 identical over 7 bases. CDR1 is SNHLY and CDR2 is FYNNEI in the germline V gene. The CDR3 runs 19 residues. After removal of 0 bases from V and 0 bases from J, the junction contained 11 bases not matched to a gene. The CDR3 sequence is CASSEAQTRWTGSGNTIYF. The CDR3 DNA sequence: TGTGCCAGCAGTGAAGCTCAAACACGATGGACAGGCTCTGGAAACACCATATATTTT. The complete variable domain, with remaining parts taken from reference TRBV2 and TRBJ1-3, reads EPEVTQTPSHQVTQMGQEVILRCVPISNHLYFYWYRQILGQKVEFLVSFYNNEISEKSEIFDDQFSVERPDGSNFTLKIRSTKLEDSAMYFCASSEAQTRWTGSGNTIYFGEGSWLTVV.

The chain carries TRBV7-9 and TRBJ2-7; D is perhaps TRBD1 (6 bases). CDR3 size: 14 residues. Germline V gene data show CDR1 as SEHNR and CDR2 as FQNEAQ (reference sequence). V gave up 4 bases and J gave up 3 bases, with 13 bases separating them. The CDR3 nucleotides read TGTGCCAGCAGCTACCCGGGACAAGACTACGAGCAGTACTTC. Amino acids: CASSYPGQDYEQYF.

The rearrangement joins TRBV7-2 to TRBJ1-1; D might be TRBD1 (6 bases). CDR1 is SGHTA and CDR2 is FQGNSA in the germline V gene. The CDR3 consists of 14 residues. V lost 4 bases and J 4 bases, leaving 13 bases between the germline ends. Here the CDR3 reads CASSYARGSTEAFF. In DNA form, the CDR3 reads TGTGCCAGCAGCTACGCGAGGGGGAGCACTGAAGCTTTCTTT.

This sequence joins TRBV7-9 and TRBJ1-6; the match to TRBD1 covers 10 bases. V lost 6 bases and J lost 10; bases outside the gene matches: 3. The CDR3 runs to 13 residues. Germline V lookup: CDR1 SEHNR, CDR2 FQNEAQ (reference sequence). In DNA form, the CDR3 reads TGTGCCAGCAGGGGGGACAGGGGCTCACCCCTCCACTTT. It is translated as CASRGDRGSPLHF.

The chain is built from TRBV19 and TRBJ1-2; TRBD1 matches 10 bases. J gave up 5 bases and V 8 bases, and 8 bases lay outside the gene matches. Per the germline V gene, CDR1 is LNHDA and CDR2 is SQIVND (reference sequence). This CDR3 is 14 amino acids long. The CDR3 nucleotides are TGTGCCAGTGAAGATCCGGGACAGGGGTATGGCTACACCTTC. Translating it yields CASEDPGQGYGYTF.

CDR3 region: CASSGGTSGETQYF. CDR3 bases: TGCGCCAGCAGCGGGGGGACTAGCGGCGAGACCCAGTACTTC. The rearrangement uses TRBV5-1 and TRBJ2-5, with 11 bases aligning to TRBD2. V was clipped by 4 bases and J by 5 bases; unmatched bases: 4. The CDR3 consists of 14 residues. Germline values: CDR1 SGHRS, CDR2 YFSETQ.

The V and J genes are TRBV6-5 and TRBJ2-7; D is perhaps TRBD1 (5 bases). The CDR3 consists of 12 residues. Per the germline V gene, CDR1 is MNHEY and CDR2 is SVGAGI. V was trimmed by 6 bases and J by 7 bases, leaving 13 bases between them. CDR3 sequence reads: CASRPASGEQYF. The CDR3 nucleotides are TGTGCCAGCAGGCCAGCCTCAGGGGAGCAGTACTTC.

This clone was seen only once. The gene calls are TRBV6-4 and TRBJ2-2; 8 nucleotides line up with TRBD1. The J segment lost 5 bases and the V segment lost 6 bases, leaving 11 bases of the junction unmatched. Germline values: CDR1 MRHNA, CDR2 SNTAGT. The CDR3 is made up of 16 amino acids. Here the CDR3 DNA reads TGTGCCAGCAGCGAAACGACAGGGGTTGGGACCGGGGAGCTGTTTTTT. Translated: CASSETTGVGTGELFF.

The chain couples TRBV25-1 to TRBJ1-5; weak D call: TRBD1 (5 bases). The length of the CDR3 is 14 residues. Germline loops: CDR1 MGHDK, CDR2 SYGVNS. V was shortened by 5 bases and J by 5 bases, with 13 bases between the two germline ends. The CDR3: CASSPSVGDQPQHF. DNA for the CDR3: TGTGCCAGCAGTCCCTCCGTGGGGGATCAGCCCCAGCATTTT.

This clone showed up just a few times. The rearrangement uses TRBV14 and TRBJ2-1; D is perhaps TRBD2 (6 bases). CDR1 and CDR2 (germline): SGHDN, FVKESK. The CDR3 is 12 amino acids. Trimming stripped 4 bases from V and 9 bases from J, with 10 bases between. The CDR3 here is CASSPAGSEQFF. The CDR3 DNA reads as TGTGCCAGCAGCCCCGCCGGGAGTGAGCAGTTCTTC.

This chain uses TRBV2 with TRBJ2-7; D possibly uses TRBD1 or TRBD2 (6 bases each). In germline, CDR1 is SNHLY, CDR2 FYNNEI. V lost 8 bases and J lost 7, with 18 bases in between. There are 13 residues in the CDR3. The CDR3 DNA is TGTGCCAGCGGGACGGGGGCCCAATGGGAGCAGTACTTC. This encodes CASGTGAQWEQYF.

This clone was seen a few times. This sequence joins TRBV7-9 and TRBJ1-2; TRBD1 agrees at 7 bases. This CDR3 has 14 amino acids. The V gene end was trimmed by 5 bases and the J gene end by 1 base; junction bases not matched to a gene: 4. Germline V lookup: CDR1 SEHNR, CDR2 FQNEAQ (reference sequence). DNA for the CDR3: TGTGCCAGCAGCCGGGACAGCTATAACTATGGCTACACCTTC. Amino acid sequence: CASSRDSYNYGYTF.

The J gene is TRBJ1-4, the V gene TRBV7-9, with D perhaps TRBD1 (5 bases). Trimming shortened V by 3 bases and J by 5 bases, and 10 bases separated the two germline ends. Germline V gene sequence: CDR1 SEHNR, CDR2 FQNEAQ (reference sequence). This CDR3 spans 14 amino acids. The CDR3 here is CASSLGLNNEKLFF. The CDR3 DNA is TGTGCCAGCAGCTTGGGGCTGAACAATGAAAAACTGTTTTTT.

The chain recombines TRBV28 with TRBJ1-5; 9 bases are a match to TRBD1. The CDR3 consists of 17 residues. V was clipped by 7 bases and J by 6 bases; unmatched bases: 16. In germline, CDR1 is MDHEN, CDR2 SYDVKM. CDR3 sequence (DNA): TGTGCCAGCACCCCATTCACACCGGGACAGGGCTTTCAGCCCCAGCATTTT. Amino acid sequence: CASTPFTPGQGFQPQHF.

The J gene is TRBJ1-2, the V gene TRBV5-1, with 9 positions matching TRBD1. Germline values: CDR1 SGHRS, CDR2 YFSETQ. This CDR3 has 14 amino acids. Trimming took 5 bases from V and 2 from J; bases not matched to a gene: 4. CDR3 region: CASRPGQGNYGYTF. CDR3 in DNA: TGCGCCAGCAGACCGGGACAGGGAAACTATGGCTACACCTTC.

The chain uses TRBV5-1 and TRBJ2-1, with no clear D. V was trimmed by 1 base and J by 5 bases, leaving 10 bases between them. The V gene's germline CDR1 is SGHRS and CDR2 YFSETQ. The CDR3 extends over 14 amino acids. CDR3 DNA sequence: TGCGCCAGCAGCTTGCCCGGATTAAACAATGAGCAGTTCTTC. Translation gives CASSLPGLNNEQFF.

The rearrangement links TRBV23-1 to TRBJ2-5, with no clear D. TRBV23-1 is annotated as an ORF whose role is uncertain. The CDR3 runs to 16 residues. V lost 0 bases and J lost 0, with 11 bases in between. The CDR3 spells CASSQSPAQDQETQYF. DNA for the CDR3: TGCGCCAGCAGTCAATCACCGGCCCAGGACCAAGAGACCCAGTACTTC.

The genes are TRBV1 and TRBJ1-6. TRBV1 is a pseudogene segment. CDR3 length: 17 residues. The CDR3 spells CTTTERSGPNTNSPLHF. Here the CDR3 DNA reads TGCACCACCACAGAAAGATCAGGACCCAACACAAATTCACCCCTCCACTTT.

This rearrangement joins TRBV14 to TRBJ1-3, with a possible D match to TRBD1 (5 bases). CDR1 and CDR2 from the germline V gene are SGHDN and FVKESK. V was shortened by 0 bases and J by 0 bases, with 12 bases between the two germline ends. The length of the CDR3 is 17 residues. The CDR3 here is CASSQEMPTVSGNTIYF. The CDR3 DNA reads as TGTGCCAGCAGCCAAGAAATGCCGACAGTCTCTGGAAACACCATATATTTT.

Only a few counts were recorded for this clone. This chain joins TRBV28 and TRBJ1-2, with D tentatively TRBD1 (6 bases). Germline lookup yields CDR1 MDHEN and CDR2 SYDVKM. Trimming shortened V by 8 bases and J by 7 bases, and 17 bases separated the two germline ends. The CDR3 has 13 amino acids. The CDR3, as DNA: TGTGCCAGCCTACCGTGGGACAAACGTGGCTACACCTTC. Translated, it gives CASLPWDKRGYTF.